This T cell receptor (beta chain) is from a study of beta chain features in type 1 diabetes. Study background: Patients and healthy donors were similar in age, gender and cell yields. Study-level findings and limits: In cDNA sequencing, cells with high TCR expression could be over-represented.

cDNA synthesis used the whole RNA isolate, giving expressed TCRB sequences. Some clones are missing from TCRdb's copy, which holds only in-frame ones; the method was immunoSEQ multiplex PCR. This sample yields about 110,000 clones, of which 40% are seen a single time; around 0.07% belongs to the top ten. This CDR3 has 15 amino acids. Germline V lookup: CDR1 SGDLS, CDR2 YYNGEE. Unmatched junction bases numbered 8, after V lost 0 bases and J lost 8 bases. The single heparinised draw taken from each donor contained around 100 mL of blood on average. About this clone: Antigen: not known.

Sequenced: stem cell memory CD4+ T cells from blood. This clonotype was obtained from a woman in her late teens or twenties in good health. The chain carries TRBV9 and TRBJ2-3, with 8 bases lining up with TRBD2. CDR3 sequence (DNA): TGTGCCAGCAGCGTAGCATCGGGAGGGCCTCTTACGCAGTATTTT. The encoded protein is CASSVASGGPLTQYF.